The source of this TCR beta chain is a study of blood T cells in healthy people across ages. Study background: Capture by template switching was about one barcoded beta molecule per two T cells. Notes on the study in general: Since the PBMCs were unsorted, naive and antigen-experienced cells could not be conclusively compared.

The CDR3 loop spans 11 amino acids. CDR1 and CDR2 from the germline V gene are SQVTM and ANQGSEA. Trimming pared 5 bases from V and 0 bases from J, leaving 5 bases between. Note on this clonotype: What it recognizes is unknown.

Together with a sample-barcoded 5' primer, a J-beta primer mix was included in a second PCR lasting about 6 to 12 cycles. In TCRdb, the 5' RACE reads were re-called with MiXCR into one record per CDR3 protein. This table has about 640,000 distinct CDR3 sequences, 45% to 65% appearing once. Sequenced material: blood. This chain links TRBV29-1 with TRBJ2-7, with no clear D. This TCR derives from a man aged 55 to 70 in good health. This CDR3 is CSVTVSYEQYF. The CDR3 DNA reads TGCAGCGTTACGGTCTCCTACGAGCAGTACTTC.